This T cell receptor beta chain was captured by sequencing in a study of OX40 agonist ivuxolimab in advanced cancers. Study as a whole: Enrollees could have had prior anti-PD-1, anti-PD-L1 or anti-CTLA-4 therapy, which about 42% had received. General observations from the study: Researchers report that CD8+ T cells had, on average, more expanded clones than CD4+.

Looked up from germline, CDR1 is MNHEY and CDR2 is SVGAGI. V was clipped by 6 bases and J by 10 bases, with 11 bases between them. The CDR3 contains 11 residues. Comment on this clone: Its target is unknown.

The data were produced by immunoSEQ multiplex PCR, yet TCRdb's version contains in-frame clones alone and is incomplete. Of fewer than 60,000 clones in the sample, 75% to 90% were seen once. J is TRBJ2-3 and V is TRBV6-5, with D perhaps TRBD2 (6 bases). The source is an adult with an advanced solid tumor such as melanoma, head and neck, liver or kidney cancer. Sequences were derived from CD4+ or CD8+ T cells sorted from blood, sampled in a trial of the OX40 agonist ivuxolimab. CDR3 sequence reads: CASRRGIAQYF. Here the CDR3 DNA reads TGTGCCAGCAGGCGGGGTATTGCGCAGTATTTT.